The next 28 T cell receptor beta chains were all read from a single sample in a study of blood T cell repertoires in COVID-19. The data were produced by immunoSEQ multiplex PCR, yet TCRdb's version contains in-frame clones alone and is incomplete. The sample records over 200,000 clones, about 86% being singletons. Sequencing input: peripheral blood. These receptors were obtained from a man of 80 years or more with acute or convalescent COVID-19.

V gene TRBV5-1 combines with J gene TRBJ2-6; D remains unclear. The CDR3 runs to 14 residues. V lost 4 bases and J lost 0, with 5 bases in between. Germline V lookup: CDR1 SGHRS, CDR2 YFSETQ. Here the CDR3 DNA reads TGCGCCAGCAGCCCCGGCTCTGGGGCCAACGTCCTGACTTTC. It specifies CASSPGSGANVLTF.

The chain couples TRBV11-2 to TRBJ2-1, with D maybe TRBD1 (5 bases). The CDR3 totals 14 residues. The V end lost 1 base, the J end lost 13 bases, and 17 bases lay between the germline ends. The germline V gene encodes CDR1 SGHAT and CDR2 FQNNGV. The CDR3 reads CASSLAAGYLQQFF. The CDR3 nucleotides read TGTGCCAGCAGCTTAGCCGCAGGGTACCTTCAACAGTTCTTC.

The chain uses TRBV5-1 and TRBJ2-3; 7 bases agree with TRBD1. The CDR3 has 19 amino acids. The ends lost 0 bases at V and 3 bases at J; junction bases unmatched: 16. Germline CDR1 reads SGHRS; CDR2 reads YFSETQ. The CDR3 is CASSLGNSQGVRRTDTQYF. In nucleotides, the CDR3 is TGCGCCAGCAGCTTGGGGAACAGCCAGGGGGTCAGGAGGACAGATACGCAGTATTTT.

V gene TRBV29-1 combines with J gene TRBJ1-2; D is unclear. V shed 1 base and J shed 4 bases, with 7 bases lying between them. CDR1 and CDR2 (germline): SQVTM, ANQGSEA. This CDR3 is 12 amino acids long. Written as DNA, the CDR3 is TGCAGCGTTGAAGGGCGGGCCTATGGCTACACCTTC. It is translated as CSVEGRAYGYTF.

The chain joins TRBV5-1 to TRBJ2-1; 7 positions match TRBD1. The V and J ends lost 5 bases and 2 bases, in that order; junction bases with no gene match: 4. Germline lookup yields CDR1 SGHRS and CDR2 YFSETQ. The CDR3 sequence is 14 residues long. CDR3 sequence (DNA): TGCGCCAGCAGTACCGGGACAGCCTACAATGAGCAGTTCTTC. Translation: CASSTGTAYNEQFF.

The rearrangement links TRBV3-1 (or the pseudogene TRBV3-2) to TRBJ2-7; 9 bases align to TRBD2. Germline V CDR1 and CDR2: LGHDT, YNNKEL (reference sequence). This CDR3 spans 14 amino acids. V was clipped by 1 base and J by 6 bases; unmatched bases: 4. The chain's CDR3 is CASSQGGLAAEQYF. The CDR3, as DNA: TGTGCCAGCAGCCAAGGGGGACTAGCCGCCGAGCAGTACTTC.

The rearrangement links TRBV5-1 to TRBJ2-5; 9 bases fit TRBD1. The CDR3 covers 14 residues. With 4 bases clipped from V and 4 bases from J, the junction kept 5 bases outside the gene matches. CDR1 is SGHRS, CDR2 YFSETQ, per germline. Here the CDR3 reads CASSAGQGGETQYF. DNA for the CDR3: TGCGCCAGCAGCGCGGGACAGGGAGGAGAGACCCAGTACTTC.

J is TRBJ2-5 and V is TRBV19; 9 nucleotides align to TRBD1. Germline CDR1 LNHDA, CDR2 SQIVND (reference sequence). CDR3 length: 16 residues. The ends lost 5 bases at V and 5 bases at J; junction bases unmatched: 12. CDR3 DNA: TGTGCCAGTAGTGATTCTATTGGGACAGGGTCGGAGACCCAGTACTTC. It is translated as CASSDSIGTGSETQYF.

This clone has more than one count but fewer than ten. The V call is TRBV5-1, the J call TRBJ2-2; 8 positions agree with TRBD1. The CDR3 extends over 15 amino acids. J gave up 5 bases and V 6 bases, and 9 bases lay outside the gene matches. Germline V gene sequence: CDR1 SGHRS, CDR2 YFSETQ. The CDR3 nucleotides read TGCGCCAGCAAGGCGGGGACAGGAGGGACCGGGGAGCTGTTTTTT. It codes for CASKAGTGGTGELFF.

The chain employs TRBV7-9 and TRBJ1-3, with D perhaps matching TRBD1 (5 bases). From germline, CDR1 is SEHNR and CDR2 FQNEAQ (reference sequence). Deletions cut 3 bases from V and 2 bases from J, with 11 bases between. There are 15 residues in the CDR3. CDR3 residues: CASSFLLTAGNTIYF. The CDR3 DNA reads TGTGCCAGCAGCTTTTTGCTGACAGCTGGAAACACCATATATTTT.

This chain uses TRBV2 with TRBJ2-5; 7 bases align to TRBD2. Germline V gene lookup returns CDR1 SNHLY and CDR2 FYNNEI. This CDR3 is 12 amino acids long. The V segment lost 7 bases and the J segment 5 bases; nucleotides outside the gene matches: 4. The CDR3 loop reads CASIRGGETQYF. The DNA of the CDR3 is TGTGCCAGCATCCGGGGAGGGGAGACCCAGTACTTC.

The chain couples TRBV5-1 to TRBJ2-5, with TRBD1 matching over 7 bases. Germline V gene sequence: CDR1 SGHRS, CDR2 YFSETQ. Trimming cost V 4 bases and J 5 bases; bases outside gene matches: 14. The CDR3 loop spans 16 amino acids. Here the CDR3 DNA reads TGCGCCAGCAGCAGGGGACAGAGCTTAAACCGGGAGACCCAGTACTTC. This translates into CASSRGQSLNRETQYF.

The V call is TRBV5-1, the J call TRBJ2-1; maybe TRBD1 (5 bases). CDR3 length equals 14 residues. Trimming took off 4 bases at V and 0 bases at J, with 8 bases between the two ends. Germline CDR1 is SGHRS and CDR2 is YFSETQ. CDR3 bases: TGCGCCAGCAGCATGGACAACTCCTACAATGAGCAGTTCTTC. This codes for CASSMDNSYNEQFF.

This clone was picked up a small number of times. The chain recombines TRBV30 with TRBJ1-1, with 7 bases matching TRBD1. The CDR3 contains 12 residues. Looked up from germline, CDR1 is GTSNPN and CDR2 is SVGIG (reference sequence). The trim removed 3 bases at V and 9 bases at J, leaving 7 bases unmatched. CDR3 nucleotide sequence: TGTGCCTGGAGCGAAGGGACAGAAAAAGCTTTCTTT. Its translation: CAWSEGTEKAFF. Supplemented by reference TRBV30 and TRBJ1-1, the full variable domain reads SQTIHQWPATLVQPVGSPLSLECTVEGTSNPNLYWYRQAAGRGLQLLFYSVGIGQISSEVPQNLSASRPQDRQFILSSKKLLLSDSGFYLCAWSEGTEKAFFGQGTRLTVV.

The J gene is TRBJ1-5, the V gene TRBV19; 11 bases map to TRBD1. The trim removed 6 bases at V and 5 bases at J, leaving 3 bases unmatched. Germline assignment: CDR1 LNHDA and CDR2 SQIVND (reference sequence). This CDR3 is built from 14 residues. Here the CDR3 DNA reads TGTGCCAGTAGGGGACAGGGGGGGGATCAGCCCCAGCATTTT. Protein product: CASRGQGGDQPQHF.

This rearrangement joins TRBV30 to TRBJ1-6; TRBD1 matches 10 bases. Trimming removed 2 bases from V and 4 bases from J; junction bases left unmatched: 11. The CDR3 runs to 18 residues. The germline V gene encodes CDR1 GTSNPN and CDR2 SVGIG (reference sequence). The CDR3 here is CAWSPPEDRGDYNSPLHF. The CDR3 nucleotides are TGTGCCTGGAGTCCTCCTGAGGACAGGGGGGATTATAATTCACCCCTCCACTTT.

The chain employs TRBV11-2 and TRBJ1-1; D gene uncertain. Trimming pared 4 bases from V and 4 bases from J, leaving 10 bases between. This CDR3 region has 13 residues. CDR1 is SGHAT, CDR2 FQNNGV, per germline. The CDR3 DNA reads TGTGCCAGCAGCTCCGAGAGGATCACTGAAGCTTTCTTT. Translated, it gives CASSSERITEAFF.

The chain employs TRBV28 and TRBJ1-2; D perhaps matches TRBD1 (6 bases). The CDR3 runs 12 residues. Trimming pared 2 bases from V and 14 bases from J, leaving 15 bases between. The germline CDR1 and CDR2 sequences are MDHEN and SYDVKM. The CDR3, as DNA: TGTGCCAGCAGTTTACCGGGACAAGGGGCGACCTTC. Translation: CASSLPGQGATF.

The chain recombines TRBV7-3 with TRBJ2-2; D is uncertain. Trimming pared 3 bases from V and 8 bases from J, leaving 13 bases between. Looked up from germline, CDR1 is SGHTA and CDR2 is FQGTGA. The CDR3 length is 14 residues. The CDR3 DNA is TGTGCCAGCAGCTTTTTCCGAAGTGCGGGGGAGCTGTTTTTT. This translates into CASSFFRSAGELFF.

The CDR3 is CASTPYNEQFF. In DNA form, the CDR3 reads TGTGCCAGCACCCCTTACAATGAGCAGTTCTTC. The chain combines TRBV7-2 with TRBJ2-1; D is ambiguous. The germline V and J ends were trimmed by 7 bases and 4 bases, with 5 bases remaining between them. There are 11 residues in the CDR3. Germline V lookup: CDR1 SGHTA, CDR2 FQGNSA.

This sequence joins TRBV10-1 and TRBJ2-7; tentatively, D is TRBD2 (5 bases). The CDR3 spans 16 residues. V was cut by 5 bases and J by 0 bases, with 17 bases left in between. Germline V CDR1 and CDR2: WNHNN, SYGVQD (reference sequence). Written as DNA, the CDR3 is TGCGCCAGCAGTAACGCCCAATTGGGGAGCTCCTACGAGCAGTACTTC. Encoded protein: CASSNAQLGSSYEQYF.

The gene calls are TRBV5-8 and TRBJ1-1; D gene ambiguous. This CDR3 spans 13 amino acids. V gave up 0 bases and J gave up 2 bases, with 5 bases separating them. Germline loops: CDR1 SGHTS, CDR2 YDEGEE. CDR3 protein: CASSLEINTEAFF. The DNA of the CDR3 is TGTGCCAGCAGCTTGGAAATAAACACTGAAGCTTTCTTT.

J is TRBJ1-1 and V is TRBV5-1; weak D call: TRBD1 (6 bases). The V end lost 2 bases, the J end lost 1 base, and 9 bases lay between the germline ends. The germline gives CDR1 SGHRS, CDR2 YFSETQ. This CDR3 spans 14 amino acids. CDR3 protein: CASSLMGANTEAFF. The DNA of the CDR3 is TGCGCCAGCAGCTTAATGGGGGCGAACACTGAAGCTTTCTTT.

This clone has a single count. The chain employs TRBV7-2 and TRBJ2-5, with 7 nucleotides matching TRBD2. The trim removed 6 bases at V and 5 bases at J, leaving 12 bases unmatched. The CDR3 covers 15 residues. CDR1 is SGHTA, CDR2 FQGNSA, per germline. The CDR3 coding sequence is TGTGCCAGCAGTTTGACTAGCCTCCGTTATGAGACCCAGTACTTC. This sequence encodes CASSLTSLRYETQYF.

The V and J genes are TRBV29-1 and TRBJ2-3; 7 bases line up with TRBD1. CDR1 SQVTM and CDR2 ANQGSEA come from the germline V gene. J gave up 1 base and V 7 bases, and 8 bases lay outside the gene matches. The CDR3 is 14 residues long. This CDR3 reads CSASRQGGTDTQYF. The CDR3 DNA sequence: TGCAGCGCTTCACGACAGGGTGGCACAGATACGCAGTATTTT.

In its sample, this clone was seen once. This sequence joins TRBV28 and TRBJ2-4, with TRBD1 matching over 7 bases. CDR1 is MDHEN, CDR2 SYDVKM, per germline. CDR3 size: 14 residues. Trimming cost V 5 bases and J 8 bases; bases outside gene matches: 9. The CDR3 reads CASSSTGAVDIQYF. The CDR3 DNA follows: TGTGCCAGCAGTAGCACAGGGGCAGTGGACATTCAGTACTTC.

This chain uses TRBV5-1 with TRBJ1-1, with 11 bases that match TRBD1. Germline CDR1 is SGHRS and CDR2 is YFSETQ. CDR3 length: 13 residues. V lost 0 bases, J lost 10 bases, and 2 bases stayed unmatched. Here the CDR3 DNA reads TGCGCCAGCAGCTTGGGGGACAGGGGGATAGCTTTCTTT. Encoded protein: CASSLGDRGIAFF.

The CDR3: CASSLAGRGITDTQYF. CDR3 sequence (DNA): TGCGCCAGCAGCTTGGCCGGGCGGGGGATCACAGATACGCAGTATTTT. The genes are TRBV5-1 and TRBJ2-3; 7 bases map to TRBD2. In germline, CDR1 is SGHRS, CDR2 YFSETQ. This CDR3 spans 16 amino acids. V shed 0 bases, J shed 2 bases, and the junction held 6 bases outside the gene matches.